Presented here are 32 T cell receptor beta chains from one specimen sequenced in a study of blood T cell repertoires in COVID-19. Profiled with immunoSEQ multiplex PCR; TCRdb holds only in-frame clones, not every one. The sample carries under 450,000 clones, 75% to 90% recorded once. Sequenced material: peripheral blood. These receptors were obtained from a woman aged 35 to 49 with COVID-19, enrolled during active disease.

This clone was found once. This chain links TRBV15 with TRBJ2-1; 9 bases align to TRBD2. The trim removed 1 base at V and 5 bases at J, leaving 9 bases unmatched. This CDR3 has 17 residues. Germline CDR1 is LNHNV and CDR2 is YYDKDF (reference sequence). The CDR3 here is CATSRALSGRPHNEQFF. The CDR3 coding sequence is TGTGCCACCAGCAGAGCTTTAAGCGGGAGGCCCCACAATGAGCAGTTCTTC.

The V and J genes are TRBV19 and TRBJ2-7; D remains unclear. The germline CDR1 and CDR2 sequences are LNHDA and SQIVND (reference sequence). Trimming removed 2 bases at V and 0 bases at J, with 8 bases between. The CDR3 sequence is 14 residues long. The CDR3 sequence: CASSIYAGSYEQYF. The DNA of the CDR3 is TGTGCCAGTAGTATATACGCAGGCTCCTACGAGCAGTACTTC.

V is TRBV6-2 or TRBV6-3 and J is TRBJ2-7; 7 nucleotides align to TRBD2. The CDR3 length is 15 residues. With 2 bases clipped from V and 5 bases from J, the junction kept 9 bases outside the gene matches. The germline gives CDR1 MNHEY, CDR2 SVGEGT. Here the CDR3 reads CASSYRGLSADEQYF. CDR3 bases: TGTGCCAGCAGTTACCGGGGACTATCGGCAGACGAGCAGTACTTC.

The V and J genes are TRBV19 and TRBJ2-3; TRBD1 agrees at 7 bases. Germline-derived CDR1 and CDR2 are LNHDA and SQIVND (reference sequence). This CDR3 has 14 amino acids. J lost 0 bases, V lost 4 bases, and 1 base had no gene match. The CDR3 bases are TGTGCCAGTAGTAGGGGACAGAGCACAGATACGCAGTATTTT. Its translation: CASSRGQSTDTQYF.

The chain is built from TRBV7-2 and TRBJ2-3; D is possibly TRBD2 (6 bases). The germline V gene has CDR1 SGHTA and CDR2 FQGNSA. Trimming took 1 base from V and 8 from J, leaving 22 bases between them. The CDR3 is 17 amino acids. The CDR3, as DNA: TGTGCCAGCAGCTTAGTGGGGGGACTCCGGCCCCAGGGTACGCAGTATTTT. Protein sequence: CASSLVGGLRPQGTQYF.

The chain uses TRBV7-3 and TRBJ1-6; 12 nucleotides agree with TRBD1. The CDR3 consists of 17 residues. Germline lookup yields CDR1 SGHTA and CDR2 FQGTGA. With 4 bases clipped from V and 1 base from J, the junction kept 2 bases outside the gene matches. CDR3 residues: CASSSGQGASYNSPLHF. CDR3 nucleotide sequence: TGTGCCAGCAGCTCGGGACAGGGGGCTTCCTATAATTCACCCCTCCACTTT.

The chain couples TRBV30 to TRBJ2-7, with 11 bases identical to TRBD1. The V segment lost 3 bases and the J segment 5 bases; nucleotides outside the gene matches: 9. The CDR3 totals 15 residues. The V gene's germline CDR1 is GTSNPN and CDR2 SVGIG (reference sequence). Written as DNA, the CDR3 is TGTGCCTGGAGCCCCGGGACAGGGGGTTTCGACGAGCAGTACTTC. Translation gives CAWSPGTGGFDEQYF.

The chain uses TRBV3-1 (or the pseudogene TRBV3-2) and TRBJ1-2; no clear D gene. V was cut by 0 bases and J by 3 bases, with 11 bases left in between. CDR3 length: 15 amino acids. Germline values: CDR1 LGHDT, CDR2 YNNKEL (reference sequence). The CDR3 sequence is CASSQDWRGDYGYTF. The DNA for the CDR3 is TGTGCCAGCAGCCAAGATTGGCGGGGTGACTATGGCTACACCTTC.

This chain uses TRBV18 with TRBJ2-3, with 8 bases fitting TRBD2. The V segment lost 3 bases and the J segment 0 bases; nucleotides outside the gene matches: 5. This CDR3 has 16 residues. Germline V gives CDR1 KGHSH, CDR2 LQKENI. DNA of the CDR3: TGTGCCAGCTCACCTCTCGGGGGGGATAGCACAGATACGCAGTATTTT. This sequence encodes CASSPLGGDSTDTQYF.

The chain carries TRBV18 and TRBJ2-6, with 11 bases aligning to TRBD1. Germline trimming cut 2 bases from V and 2 bases from J; bases unmatched to any gene: 5. CDR3 length: 18 residues. Germline loops: CDR1 KGHSH, CDR2 LQKENI. DNA of the CDR3: TGTGCCAGCTCACCAGGGACAGGGGGAACCACTGGGGCCAACGTCCTGACTTTC. The encoded protein is CASSPGTGGTTGANVLTF.

The CDR3 is CASSERLDRGEKLFF. The CDR3 nucleotides are TGTGCCAGCAGCGAACGGCTCGACAGAGGCGAAAAACTGTTTTTT. The rearrangement joins TRBV9 to TRBJ1-4; the D gene is possibly TRBD1 (5 bases). The CDR3 runs to 15 residues. V was clipped by 3 bases and J by 8 bases, with 17 bases between them. Germline V lookup: CDR1 SGDLS, CDR2 YYNGEE.

This clone was seen only a few times. The chain links TRBV19 to TRBJ1-5; 7 nucleotides line up with TRBD1. The CDR3 is made up of 15 amino acids. V shed 3 bases and J 2 bases; nucleotides not matched to a gene: 4. The germline gives CDR1 LNHDA, CDR2 SQIVND (reference sequence). CDR3 DNA sequence: TGTGCCAGTAGTATCGACAGGGCGGGCAATCAGCCCCAGCATTTT. Protein product: CASSIDRAGNQPQHF.

The chain carries TRBV7-2 and TRBJ2-2, with 9 bases fitting TRBD2. This CDR3 has 16 residues. V was pared by 5 bases and J by 3 bases, with 7 bases of the junction left unmatched. Germline CDR1 and CDR2: SGHTA and FQGNSA. The CDR3 spells CASSPRGGGDTGELFF. The DNA of the CDR3 is TGTGCCAGCAGCCCCCGCGGCGGGGGGGACACCGGGGAGCTGTTTTTT.

The genes are TRBV7-2 and TRBJ2-1; D perhaps matches TRBD1 (5 bases). Trimming stripped 7 bases from V and 1 base from J, with 17 bases between. The CDR3 runs to 16 residues. Germline CDR1 is SGHTA and CDR2 is FQGNSA. The DNA for the CDR3 is TGTGCCAGCACCCCCTTTGGGGCGAAGTCCTACAATGAGCAGTTCTTC. Protein sequence: CASTPFGAKSYNEQFF.

The V gene is TRBV5-6, the J gene TRBJ1-2; D might be TRBD1 (6 bases). The V and J ends lost 0 bases and 7 bases respectively, with 16 bases between them. The CDR3 spans 15 residues. Germline values: CDR1 SGHDT, CDR2 YYEEEE. The DNA of the CDR3 is TGTGCCAGCAGCTTGGGAGGCAGGGGAATGCGTGGCTACACCTTC. It codes for CASSLGGRGMRGYTF. The variable domain in full, with the rest retrieved from reference TRBV5-6 and TRBJ1-2, is DAGVTQSPTHLIKTRGQQVTLRCSPKSGHDTVSWYQQALGQGPQFIFQYYEEEERQRGNFPDRFSGHQFPNYSSELNVNALLLGDSALYLCASSLGGRGMRGYTFGSGTRLTVV.

This chain uses TRBV3-1 (or the pseudogene TRBV3-2) with TRBJ2-1; D is perhaps TRBD1 (5 bases). This CDR3 has 16 amino acids. V shed 6 bases and J shed 8 bases, with 23 bases lying between them. Germline V CDR1 and CDR2: LGHDT, YNNKEL (reference sequence). Here the CDR3 DNA reads TGTGCCAGCAGTTCCCTAGGGGCGGACACGTTGTATGAGCAGTTCTTC. Protein sequence: CASSSLGADTLYEQFF.

The gene calls are TRBV29-1 and TRBJ2-2; tentative D call: TRBD1 (5 bases). Trimming removed 4 bases from V and 3 bases from J, with 12 bases in between. Germline CDR1 reads SQVTM; CDR2 reads ANQGSEA. CDR3 length: 14 amino acids. In DNA form, the CDR3 reads TGCAGCGTTGTGATTATCAGGGACACCGGGGAGCTGTTTTTT. This gives the protein CSVVIIRDTGELFF.

This chain uses TRBV6-5 with TRBJ1-6; 8 nucleotides align to TRBD1. Per the germline V gene, CDR1 is MNHEY and CDR2 is SVGAGI. The CDR3 consists of 16 residues. The ends lost 4 bases at V and 14 bases at J; junction bases unmatched: 16. For the CDR3, the DNA is TGTGCCAGCAGTTCCCAACCCCTCCAGGGGGCGCGGACCCTCCACTTT. Amino acids: CASSSQPLQGARTLHF.

The chain carries TRBV5-4 and TRBJ1-1, with 7 bases lining up with TRBD1. Trimming at V came to 1 base and at J to 0 bases, leaving 9 bases not matched to a gene. Germline V gene lookup returns CDR1 SGHNT and CDR2 YYREEE (reference sequence). The CDR3 is 17 residues long. The CDR3 DNA is TGTGCCAGCAGCTTGCCTCGTCCGGGACAGATGAACACTGAAGCTTTCTTT. It specifies CASSLPRPGQMNTEAFF. Variable domain in full (rest from reference TRBV5-4 and TRBJ1-1): ETGVTQSPTHLIKTRGQQVTLRCSSQSGHNTVSWYQQALGQGPQFIFQYYREEENGRGNFPPRFSGLQFPNYSSELNVNALELDDSALYLCASSLPRPGQMNTEAFFGQGTRLTVV.

V usage is TRBV19 and J usage is TRBJ2-1, with 7 nucleotides matching TRBD1. This CDR3 is 13 amino acids long. Germline lookup yields CDR1 LNHDA and CDR2 SQIVND (reference sequence). V gave up 3 bases and J gave up 7 bases; unmatched junction bases: 3. The CDR3 reads CASSIQQGNEQFF. CDR3 coding DNA: TGTGCCAGTAGTATCCAACAGGGGAATGAGCAGTTCTTC.

This chain joins TRBV7-8 and TRBJ2-1; 8 bases align to TRBD2. The V and J ends lost 5 bases and 7 bases, in that order; junction bases with no gene match: 4. The CDR3 extends over 13 amino acids. Germline CDR1 and CDR2: SGHVS and FQNEAQ. The CDR3 loop is CASSPGRGNEQFF. CDR3 sequence (DNA): TGTGCCAGCAGCCCCGGGAGGGGGAATGAGCAGTTCTTC.

This sequence joins TRBV5-1 and TRBJ2-6; 10 bases match TRBD1. The CDR3 loop spans 18 amino acids. V gave up 0 bases and J gave up 4 bases; unmatched junction bases: 7. Germline CDR1 reads SGHRS; CDR2 reads YFSETQ. The CDR3 sequence: CASSLGDRGPLGANVLTF. In DNA form, the CDR3 reads TGCGCCAGCAGCTTGGGGGACAGGGGACCCCTCGGGGCCAACGTCCTGACTTTC.

The V gene is TRBV18, the J gene TRBJ1-3, with 8 bases fitting TRBD1. The CDR3 spans 15 residues. In germline, CDR1 is KGHSH, CDR2 LQKENI. Trimming cost V 5 bases and J 4 bases; bases outside gene matches: 7. The CDR3 sequence: CASSTGTGLGNTIYF. CDR3 sequence (DNA): TGTGCCAGCTCAACCGGGACAGGTCTCGGAAACACCATATATTTT.

The rearrangement uses TRBV6-2 or TRBV6-3 and TRBJ1-5; TRBD1 matches at 8 bases. CDR1 is MNHEY, CDR2 SVGEGT, per germline. This CDR3 region has 17 residues. Trimming removed 2 bases from V and 2 bases from J; junction bases left unmatched: 8. CDR3 residues: CASSYSDRGYRNQPQHF. Here the CDR3 DNA reads TGTGCCAGCAGTTACAGCGACAGGGGTTATCGCAATCAGCCCCAGCATTTT.

This sequence joins TRBV5-4 and TRBJ2-7; TRBD1 is a possible D gene (5 bases). This CDR3 has 15 residues. V lost 4 bases and J lost 2, with 16 bases in between. Looked up from germline, CDR1 is SGHNT and CDR2 is YYREEE (reference sequence). CDR3 in amino acids: CASSPDRLNTYEQYF. The CDR3 coding sequence is TGTGCCAGCAGCCCTGACAGATTGAACACCTACGAGCAGTACTTC.

The chain couples TRBV5-6 to TRBJ1-5, with D maybe TRBD1 (6 bases). The CDR3 is 16 residues long. The V and J ends lost 4 bases and 3 bases respectively, with 17 bases between them. The germline V gene has CDR1 SGHDT and CDR2 YYEEEE. CDR3 bases: TGTGCCAGCAGCCCCTTTGGACAGCTTAACAATCAGCCCCAGCATTTT. As protein: CASSPFGQLNNQPQHF.

The chain employs TRBV3-1 (or the pseudogene TRBV3-2) and TRBJ1-4, with D unclear. The CDR3 consists of 16 residues. Germline V gene data show CDR1 as LGHDT and CDR2 as YNNKEL (reference sequence). V lost 6 bases, J lost 13 bases, and 27 bases lay in between. The CDR3 here is CASSWSLSSQLFGLFF. The CDR3 nucleotides read TGTGCCAGCAGTTGGTCCCTGAGCTCCCAATTGTTTGGACTGTTTTTT.

This clone was seen a few times. V usage is TRBV5-8 and J usage is TRBJ1-5; D not certain. CDR1 SGHTS and CDR2 YDEGEE come from the germline V gene. The CDR3 extends over 15 amino acids. Trimming removed 2 bases at V and 0 bases at J, with 9 bases between. The CDR3 DNA reads TGTGCCAGCAGCTTTGAGGAAATTAGCAATCAGCCCCAGCATTTT. This translates into CASSFEEISNQPQHF.

The chain uses TRBV6-1 and TRBJ2-7, with TRBD2 identical over 9 bases. The CDR3 spans 14 residues. Looked up from germline, CDR1 is MNHNS and CDR2 is SASEGT. V trimming: 4 bases; J trimming: 3 bases; junction bases outside the gene matches: 4. CDR3: CASSVAGEGYEQYF. The CDR3 nucleotides read TGTGCCAGCAGTGTAGCGGGGGAGGGCTACGAGCAGTACTTC.

The chain recombines TRBV7-2 with TRBJ2-1; 12 nucleotides line up with TRBD2. Germline trimming cut 3 bases from V and 6 bases from J; bases unmatched to any gene: 6. The CDR3 loop spans 16 amino acids. Per the germline V gene, CDR1 is SGHTA and CDR2 is FQGNSA. The CDR3 DNA reads as TGTGCCAGCAGCTTCCTAGCGGGAGGGCCGCTCAATGAGCAGTTCTTC. Its translation: CASSFLAGGPLNEQFF.

This chain connects TRBV5-1 to TRBJ2-5; a weak D match, TRBD1 (6 bases). With 5 bases removed from V and 2 bases from J, the gap between germline ends came to 10 bases. Germline assignment: CDR1 SGHRS and CDR2 YFSETQ. The CDR3 length is 13 residues. CDR3 in amino acids: CASRLQGQETQYF. CDR3 DNA sequence: TGCGCCAGCAGATTGCAGGGGCAAGAGACCCAGTACTTC. The whole variable domain, remainder taken from reference TRBV5-1 and TRBJ2-5, is KAGVTQTPRYLIKTRGQQVTLSCSPISGHRSVSWYQQTPGQGLQFLFEYFSETQRNKGNFPGRFSGRQFSNSRSEMNVSTLELGDSALYLCASRLQGQETQYFGPGTRLLVL.

The chain recombines TRBV9 with TRBJ2-3, with D tentatively TRBD2 (5 bases). V lost 0 bases and J lost 6, with 17 bases in between. The CDR3 has 16 residues. Germline V gene lookup returns CDR1 SGDLS and CDR2 YYNGEE. The CDR3 region is CASSVAPGRRADTQYF. In DNA form, the CDR3 reads TGTGCCAGCAGCGTAGCTCCGGGAAGAAGGGCGGATACGCAGTATTTT.